This is a list of T cell receptor beta chains from one sample in a study of blood T cells in healthy people across ages. One entry per CDR3 protein results from TCRdb running MiXCR on the 5' RACE reads. The table includes about 1.7 million distinct CDR3 sequences, about 28% detected once. The sample comprised blood. The origin of the receptors is a woman in her thirties in good health. CDR3s include the opening cysteine and the closing phenylalanine or tryptophan. Fields, in order: clone size, V gene, J gene, D gene, CDR3 protein, CDR3 DNA. D genes are given only for firm matches. Rows give clone size only sometimes, using once, few, many, or a class for an expanded clone.

>-|TRBV15|TRBJ2-7|TRBD1
CAASREAGQGFRKQYF
TGTGCCGCCAGCAGAGAGGCCGGACAGGGATTTAGAAAGCAGTACTTC
>few|TRBV3-1|TRBJ2-7|-
CASSHWDSLGEQYF
TGTGCCAGCAGCCACTGGGACTCCTTAGGGGAGCAGTACTTC
>few|TRBV24-1|TRBJ2-3|-
CATSDFAGSTLNTQYF
TGTGCCACCAGTGATTTTGCGGGGAGCACTCTTAATACGCAGTATTTT
>once|TRBV3-1|TRBJ1-3|TRBD1
CASSQGDSLGNTIYF
TGTGCCAGCAGCCAAGGGGACAGCCTAGGAAACACCATATATTTT
>many|TRBV7-2|TRBJ2-1|-
CASSLSAVSSYNEQFF
TGTGCCAGCAGCTTATCAGCGGTGAGCTCCTACAATGAGCAGTTCTTC
>-|TRBV5-5|TRBJ1-1|TRBD1
CASSLDPGTATEAFF
TGTGCCAGCAGCTTGGACCCCGGGACAGCCACTGAAGCTTTCTTT
>-|TRBV11-2|TRBJ1-2|TRBD1
CASDTGQGRLDGYTF
TGTGCCAGCGATACCGGACAGGGTAGATTGGATGGCTACACCTTC
>-|TRBV28|TRBJ2-6|TRBD1
CASRPYRGSGASVLTF
TGTGCCAGCAGACCCTACAGGGGCTCAGGGGCCAGCGTCCTGACTTTC
>many|TRBV9|TRBJ2-7|-
CASSVATQGYEQYF
TGTGCCAGCAGCGTAGCTACACAGGGCTACGAGCAGTACTTC
>once|TRBV2|TRBJ2-5|TRBD2
CASSEILAGETQYF
TGTGCCAGCAGTGAAATTCTAGCGGGAGAGACCCAGTACTTC
>few|TRBV29-1|TRBJ2-1|TRBD2
CSIEGLAGGPGEQFF
TGCAGCATCGAGGGACTAGCGGGAGGGCCGGGTGAGCAGTTCTTC
>few|TRBV20-1|TRBJ2-7|-
CSARRQLLDEQYF
TGCAGTGCTAGGAGGCAGCTCCTAGACGAGCAGTACTTC
>-|TRBV12-3/TRBV12-4|TRBJ1-5|-
CATARTDNQPQHF
TGTGCCACCGCGAGGACTGACAATCAGCCCCAGCATTTT
>few|TRBV5-1|TRBJ2-3|TRBD1
CASSLSTGAEDTQYF
TGCGCCAGCAGCTTGAGTACAGGGGCAGAAGATACGCAGTATTTT
>-|TRBV21-1|TRBJ2-2|-
CASSKKRTSGTNTGELFF
TGTGCCAGCAGCAAAAAACGGACTAGCGGGACAAACACCGGGGAGCTGTTTTTT
>many|TRBV7-9|TRBJ2-5|TRBD2
CASSPRLALTETQYF
TGTGCCAGCAGCCCCCGACTAGCCCTAACGGAGACCCAGTACTTC
>-|TRBV12-3/TRBV12-4|TRBJ2-1|-
CASSPGTLGLSSSYNEQFF
TGTGCCAGCAGTCCGGGGACCCTTGGACTAAGCAGCTCCTACAATGAGCAGTTCTTC
>-|TRBV19|TRBJ1-2|-
CASTTTGPGSGYTF
TGTGCCAGTACTACAACAGGGCCCGGGAGCGGCTACACCTTC
>-|TRBV19|TRBJ1-2|-
CASTSLLRGVYGYTF
TGTGCCAGTACCTCCCTGCTTCGCGGAGTATATGGCTACACCTTC
>few|TRBV2|TRBJ1-2|-
CASSDPNPNYGYTF
TGTGCCAGCAGTGATCCAAACCCTAACTATGGCTACACCTTC
>few|TRBV20-1|TRBJ1-6|-
CSARVSLNSPLHF
TGCAGTGCTAGAGTGTCGTTGAATTCACCCCTCCACTTT
>few|TRBV5-1|TRBJ1-6|-
CASSLVGGSDSPLHF
TGCGCCAGCAGCTTGGTTGGGGGCTCCGATTCACCCCTCCACTTT
>-|TRBV20-1|TRBJ2-7|TRBD2
CSARDSTSGNVSYEQYF
TGCAGTGCTAGAGATAGCACTAGCGGAAATGTTTCCTACGAGCAGTACTTC
>few|TRBV5-1|TRBJ2-3|-
CASSVYADTQYF
TGCGCCAGCAGCGTATACGCAGATACGCAGTATTTT
>few|TRBV25-1|TRBJ1-1|-
CVSSENTEAFF
TGTGTCAGCAGTGAAAACACTGAAGCTTTCTTT
>-|TRBV6-6|TRBJ2-7|TRBD2
CASSHGGGPYEQYF
TGTGCCAGCAGTCACGGGGGGGGGCCCTACGAGCAGTACTTC
>few|TRBV12-3/TRBV12-4|TRBJ1-5|-
CASSLGVGGPQHF
TGTGCCAGCAGTTTAGGGGTCGGGGGGCCCCAGCATTTT
>-|TRBV20-1|TRBJ2-7|-
CSARRLAAYEQYF
TGCAGTGCTAGAAGGTTGGCGGCCTACGAGCAGTACTTC
>-|TRBV15|TRBJ2-1|TRBD2
CATSGGERGPKSEQFF
TGTGCCACCAGCGGAGGAGAGCGGGGGCCCAAAAGTGAGCAGTTCTTC
>few|TRBV13|TRBJ2-5|TRBD2
CASSPAASGTQETQYF
TGTGCCAGCAGCCCCGCGGCTAGCGGTACTCAAGAGACCCAGTACTTC
>-|TRBV20-1|TRBJ2-3|TRBD2
CSASRGGFSTDTQYF
TGCAGTGCTAGCCGGGGGGGCTTCAGCACAGATACGCAGTATTTT
>many|TRBV4-3|TRBJ1-6|-
CASSQGEGGSPLHF
TGCGCCAGCAGCCAAGGGGAAGGCGGTTCACCCCTCCACTTT
>-|TRBV15|TRBJ2-4|-
CATSRDLRARYF
TGTGCCACCAGCAGAGATTTGAGAGCCAGGTACTTC
>-|TRBV11-2|TRBJ2-7|-
CASSLNGGLEQYF
TGTGCCAGCAGCCTAAACGGAGGGCTCGAGCAGTACTTC
>many|TRBV29-1|TRBJ2-7|-
CSVEIPWGVEQYF
TGCAGCGTTGAAATCCCTTGGGGTGTCGAGCAGTACTTC
>few|TRBV18|TRBJ2-1|-
CASSPPEVTSYNEQFF
TGTGCCAGCTCACCCCCGGAGGTAACCTCCTACAATGAGCAGTTCTTC
>-|TRBV7-2|TRBJ2-2|-
CASSLRFELFF
TGTGCCAGCAGCTTACGGTTTGAGCTGTTTTTT
>many|TRBV12-5|TRBJ2-7|TRBD1
CASGLVGTGYYEQYF
TGTGCTAGTGGTTTGGTCGGGACAGGGTACTACGAGCAGTACTTC
>-|TRBV12-3/TRBV12-4|TRBJ2-3|-
CASSFGVGADAQYF
TGTGCCAGCAGTTTTGGGGTCGGGGCGGATGCGCAGTATTTT
>-|TRBV7-6|TRBJ1-6|-
CASSLRYREGGSPLHF
TGTGCCAGCAGCTTACGTTACAGGGAAGGTGGTTCACCCCTCCACTTT
>-|TRBV24-1|TRBJ1-1|-
CATSDLLAGKAFF
TGTGCCACCAGTGATTTGCTTGCAGGGAAAGCTTTCTTT
>-|TRBV29-1|TRBJ2-1|-
CSGIRDNSYNEQFF
TGCAGCGGGATCCGGGACAACTCCTACAATGAGCAGTTCTTC
>few|TRBV9|TRBJ2-7|-
CASSASDGSSYEQYF
TGTGCCAGCAGCGCGTCGGACGGGAGCTCCTACGAGCAGTACTTC
>few|TRBV2|TRBJ2-5|-
CASSETPSQYF
TGTGCCAGCAGTGAAACCCCCTCGCAGTACTTC
>-|TRBV7-3|TRBJ1-6|-
CASSFRSRDSPLHF
TGTGCCAGCAGCTTCAGGTCGAGGGATTCACCCCTCCACTTT
>-|TRBV7-9|TRBJ2-1|TRBD2
CASSLPGRGLNNEQFF
TGTGCCAGCAGCTTACCGGGGAGGGGACTGAACAATGAGCAGTTCTTC